The TCR beta chain described here comes from a study of PD-1 blockade in mismatch repair-deficient tumors. The germline V gene encodes CDR1 LNHDA and CDR2 SQIVND (reference sequence). Trimming shortened V by 4 bases and J by 5 bases, and 6 bases separated the two germline ends. This CDR3 is 12 amino acids long. In regard to this clone: No antigen is known for it.

Assay used: immunoSEQ multiplex PCR; TCRdb lists only in-frame clones, some missing. The sample holds approximately 15,000 clones, about four fifths seen once. Time point of the sample: approximately 10-day in vitro stimulation with candidate neoantigen peptide 5. TCRs were sequenced from a few patients responding to pembrolizumab. Several ELISpot-reactive neoantigen peptides each drove an approximately ten-day in vitro stimulation. An identically run culture lacking peptide was the fold-change baseline. The V call is TRBV19, the J call TRBJ1-5, with D uncertain. This receptor was identified in an adult with mismatch repair-deficient cancer. The source material was cells cultured in vitro, sampled from a patient treated with pembrolizumab. CDR3 loop: CASSNADQPQHF. As DNA, the CDR3 is TGTGCCAGTAGTAATGCCGATCAGCCCCAGCATTTT.